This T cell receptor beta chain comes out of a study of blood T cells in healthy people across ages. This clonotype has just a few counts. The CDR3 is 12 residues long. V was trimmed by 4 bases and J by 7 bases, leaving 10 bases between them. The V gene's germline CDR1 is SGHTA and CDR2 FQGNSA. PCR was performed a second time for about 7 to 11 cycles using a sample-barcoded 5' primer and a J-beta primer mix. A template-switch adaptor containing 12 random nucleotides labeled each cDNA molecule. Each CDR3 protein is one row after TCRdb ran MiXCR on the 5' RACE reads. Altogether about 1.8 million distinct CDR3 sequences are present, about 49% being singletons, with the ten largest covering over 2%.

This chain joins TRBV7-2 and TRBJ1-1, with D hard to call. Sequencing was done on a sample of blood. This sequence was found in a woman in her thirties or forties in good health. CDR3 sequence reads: CASSSYGLEAFF. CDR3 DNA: TGTGCCAGCAGCTCTTATGGACTTGAAGCTTTCTTT.